This TCR beta chain comes out of a study of beta chain features in type 1 diabetes. General observations from the study: In cDNA sequencing, cells with high TCR expression could be over-represented.

CDR1 and CDR2 (germline): SGHTA, FQGNSA. V shed 4 bases and J 15 bases; nucleotides not matched to a gene: 5. The CDR3 is 11 amino acids. The isolated RNA, all of it, was reverse transcribed, so expressed TCRB transcripts were what got sequenced. Assay used: immunoSEQ multiplex PCR; TCRdb lists only in-frame clones, some missing. The sample has 620,000 or so clones, around 15% seen once. This clone was seen a few times. Its antigen is not known. In all sorted populations, purity surpassed 98%. Specimen: naive CD4+ T cells from blood. This sequence was found in a man aged 18-30 years in good health. The chain carries TRBV7-2 and TRBJ2-4; 8 positions match TRBD2. CDR3 loop: CASSSGLARYF. The CDR3 coding sequence is TGTGCCAGCAGCTCCGGACTAGCAAGGTACTTC.